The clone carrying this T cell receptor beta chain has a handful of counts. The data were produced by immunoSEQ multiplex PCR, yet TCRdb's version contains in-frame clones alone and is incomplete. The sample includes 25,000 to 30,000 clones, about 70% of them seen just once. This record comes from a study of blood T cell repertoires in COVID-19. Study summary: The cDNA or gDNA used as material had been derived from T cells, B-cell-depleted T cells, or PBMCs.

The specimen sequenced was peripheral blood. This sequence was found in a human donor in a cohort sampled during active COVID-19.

The CDR3 DNA is TGTGCCAGCAGTGCCCAGGGTACTAGCACAGATACGCAGTATTTT. It encodes CASSAQGTSTDTQYF. The rearrangement links TRBV6-4 to TRBJ2-3; possibly TRBD1 for D (5 bases). The V end was cut by 4 bases, the J end by 0 bases, with 11 bases between. Germline V CDR1 and CDR2: MRHNA, SNTAGT. This CDR3 spans 15 amino acids.